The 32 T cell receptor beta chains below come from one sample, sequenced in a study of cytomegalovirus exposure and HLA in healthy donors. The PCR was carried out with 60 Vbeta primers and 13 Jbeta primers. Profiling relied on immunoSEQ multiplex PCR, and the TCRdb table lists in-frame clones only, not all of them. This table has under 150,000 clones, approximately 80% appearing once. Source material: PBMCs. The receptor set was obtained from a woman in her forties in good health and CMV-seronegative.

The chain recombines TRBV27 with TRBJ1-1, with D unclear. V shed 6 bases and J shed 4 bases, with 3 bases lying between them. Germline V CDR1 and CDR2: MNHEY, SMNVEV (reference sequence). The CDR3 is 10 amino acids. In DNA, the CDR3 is TGTGCCAGCAGGGCCACTGAAGCTTTCTTT. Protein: CASRATEAFF.

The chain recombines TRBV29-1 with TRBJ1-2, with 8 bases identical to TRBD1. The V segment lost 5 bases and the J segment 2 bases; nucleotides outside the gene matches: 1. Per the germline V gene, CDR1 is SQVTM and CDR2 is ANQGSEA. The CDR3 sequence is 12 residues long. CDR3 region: CSVYRGNYGYTF. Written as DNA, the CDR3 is TGCAGCGTTTACAGGGGGAACTATGGCTACACCTTC.

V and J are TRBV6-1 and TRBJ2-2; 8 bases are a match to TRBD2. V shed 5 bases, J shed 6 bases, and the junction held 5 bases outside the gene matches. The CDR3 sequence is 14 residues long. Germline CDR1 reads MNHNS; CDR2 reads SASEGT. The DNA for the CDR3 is TGTGCCAGCAGTTCCGGGACTAGTCCCGGGGAGCTGTTTTTT. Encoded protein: CASSSGTSPGELFF.

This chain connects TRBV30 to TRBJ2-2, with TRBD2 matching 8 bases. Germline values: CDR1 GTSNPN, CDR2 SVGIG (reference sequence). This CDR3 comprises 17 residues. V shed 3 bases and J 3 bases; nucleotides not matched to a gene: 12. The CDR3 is CAWRADRTSTYTGELFF. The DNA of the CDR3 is TGTGCCTGGAGGGCAGACCGGACTAGCACTTACACCGGGGAGCTGTTTTTT.

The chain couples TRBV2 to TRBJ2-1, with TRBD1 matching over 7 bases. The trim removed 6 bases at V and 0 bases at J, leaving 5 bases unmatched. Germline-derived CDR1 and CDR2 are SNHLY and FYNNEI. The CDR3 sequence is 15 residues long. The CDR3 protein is CASRQGPVSYNEQFF. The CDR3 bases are TGTGCCAGCAGACAGGGGCCGGTCTCCTACAATGAGCAGTTCTTC. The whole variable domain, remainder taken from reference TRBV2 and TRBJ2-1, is EPEVTQTPSHQVTQMGQEVILRCVPISNHLYFYWYRQILGQKVEFLVSFYNNEISEKSEIFDDQFSVERPDGSNFTLKIRSTKLEDSAMYFCASRQGPVSYNEQFFGPGTRLTVL.

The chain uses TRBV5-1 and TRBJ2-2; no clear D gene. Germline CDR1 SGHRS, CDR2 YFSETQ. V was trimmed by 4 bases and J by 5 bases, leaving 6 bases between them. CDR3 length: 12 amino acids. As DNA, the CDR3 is TGCGCCAGCAGCGTTCGGACCGGGGAGCTGTTTTTT. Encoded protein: CASSVRTGELFF.

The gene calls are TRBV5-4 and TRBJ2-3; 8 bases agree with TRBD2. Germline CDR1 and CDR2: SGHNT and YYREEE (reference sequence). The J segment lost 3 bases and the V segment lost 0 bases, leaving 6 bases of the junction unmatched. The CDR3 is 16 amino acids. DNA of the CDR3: TGTGCCAGCAGCTTGGGGCCAGCGGGAGAAACAGATACGCAGTATTTT. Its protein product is CASSLGPAGETDTQYF.

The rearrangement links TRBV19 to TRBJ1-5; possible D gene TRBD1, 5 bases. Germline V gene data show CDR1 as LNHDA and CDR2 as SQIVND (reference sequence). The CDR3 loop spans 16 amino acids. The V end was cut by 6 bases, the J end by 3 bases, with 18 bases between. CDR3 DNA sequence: TGTGCCAGTAGGGGAAACCGACAGATTAACAATCAGCCCCAGCATTTT. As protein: CASRGNRQINNQPQHF.

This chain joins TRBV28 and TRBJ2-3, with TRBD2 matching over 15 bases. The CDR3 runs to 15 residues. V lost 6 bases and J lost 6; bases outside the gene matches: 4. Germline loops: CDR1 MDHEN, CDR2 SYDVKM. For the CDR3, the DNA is TGTGCCAGCAGCCGCGGGACTAGCGGGAGGGATACGCAGTATTTT. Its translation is CASSRGTSGRDTQYF.

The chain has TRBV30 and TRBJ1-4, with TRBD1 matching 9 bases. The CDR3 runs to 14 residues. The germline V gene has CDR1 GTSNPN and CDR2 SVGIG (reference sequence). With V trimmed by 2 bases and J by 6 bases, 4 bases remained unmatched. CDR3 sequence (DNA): TGTGCCTGGAGTCAAACAGGGGGCGATGAAAAACTGTTTTTT. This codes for CAWSQTGGDEKLFF.

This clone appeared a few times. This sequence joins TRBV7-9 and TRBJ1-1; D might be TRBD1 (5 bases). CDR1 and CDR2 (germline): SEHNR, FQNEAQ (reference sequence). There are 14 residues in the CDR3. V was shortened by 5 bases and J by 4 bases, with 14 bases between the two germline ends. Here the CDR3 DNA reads TGTGCCAGCAGCACCCCATCGGGGGGCACTGAAGCTTTCTTT. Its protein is CASSTPSGGTEAFF.

CDR3 bases: TGTGCCTGGAGGCCCGGATTAGCGGGACCTCAAGAGACCCAGTACTTC. The encoded protein is CAWRPGLAGPQETQYF. The chain couples TRBV30 to TRBJ2-5, with 8 bases aligning to TRBD2. Trimming took 3 bases from V and 2 from J; bases not matched to a gene: 11. The CDR3 contains 16 residues. The V gene's germline CDR1 is GTSNPN and CDR2 SVGIG (reference sequence).

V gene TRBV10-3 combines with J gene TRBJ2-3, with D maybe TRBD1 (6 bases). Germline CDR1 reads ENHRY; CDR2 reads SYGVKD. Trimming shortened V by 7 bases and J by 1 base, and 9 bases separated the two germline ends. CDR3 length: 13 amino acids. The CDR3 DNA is TGTGCCATCAACAGGGTAGGCACAGATACGCAGTATTTT. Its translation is CAINRVGTDTQYF.

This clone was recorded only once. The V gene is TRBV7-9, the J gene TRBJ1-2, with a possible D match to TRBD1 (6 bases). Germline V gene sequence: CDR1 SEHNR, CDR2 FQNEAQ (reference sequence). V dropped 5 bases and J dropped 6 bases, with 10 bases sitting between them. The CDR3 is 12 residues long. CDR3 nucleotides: TGTGCCAGCAGCCAGGACAGACATGGCTACACCTTC. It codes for CASSQDRHGYTF.

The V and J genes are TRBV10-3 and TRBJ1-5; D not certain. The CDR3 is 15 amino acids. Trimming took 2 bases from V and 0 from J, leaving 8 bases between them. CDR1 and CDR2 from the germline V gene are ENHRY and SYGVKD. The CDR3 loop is CAISEGLDSNQPQHF. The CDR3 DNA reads TGTGCCATCAGTGAGGGCCTCGATAGCAATCAGCCCCAGCATTTT.

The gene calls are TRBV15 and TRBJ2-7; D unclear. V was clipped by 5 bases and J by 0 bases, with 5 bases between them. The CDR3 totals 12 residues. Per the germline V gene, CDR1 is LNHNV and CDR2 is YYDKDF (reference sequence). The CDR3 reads CATSPGSYEQYF. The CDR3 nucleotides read TGTGCCACCAGCCCGGGCTCCTACGAGCAGTACTTC.

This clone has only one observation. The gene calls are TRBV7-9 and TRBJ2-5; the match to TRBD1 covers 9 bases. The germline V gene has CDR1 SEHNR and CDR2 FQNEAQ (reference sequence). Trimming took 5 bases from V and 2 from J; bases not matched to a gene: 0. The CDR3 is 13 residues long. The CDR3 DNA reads TGTGCCAGCAGCGACAGGGGGCAAGAGACCCAGTACTTC. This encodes CASSDRGQETQYF.

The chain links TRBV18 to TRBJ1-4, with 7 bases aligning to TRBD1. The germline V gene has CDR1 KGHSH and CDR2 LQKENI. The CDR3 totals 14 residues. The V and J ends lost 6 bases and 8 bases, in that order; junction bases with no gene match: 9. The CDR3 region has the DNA TGTGCCAGCTCCCCCTTCCGGGGACAGGAAAAACTGTTTTTT. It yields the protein CASSPFRGQEKLFF.

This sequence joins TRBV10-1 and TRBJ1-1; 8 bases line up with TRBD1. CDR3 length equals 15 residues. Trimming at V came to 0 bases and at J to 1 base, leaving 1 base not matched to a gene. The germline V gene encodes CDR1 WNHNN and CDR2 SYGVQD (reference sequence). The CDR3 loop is CASSESTGANTEAFF. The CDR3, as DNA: TGCGCCAGCAGTGAGTCGACAGGGGCGAACACTGAAGCTTTCTTT.

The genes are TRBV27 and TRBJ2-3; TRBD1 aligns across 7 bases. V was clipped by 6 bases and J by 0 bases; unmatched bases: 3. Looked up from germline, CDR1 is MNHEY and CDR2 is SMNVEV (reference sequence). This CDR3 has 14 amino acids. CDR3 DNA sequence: TGTGCCAGCAGAACAGGGGTTAGCACAGATACGCAGTATTTT. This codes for CASRTGVSTDTQYF.

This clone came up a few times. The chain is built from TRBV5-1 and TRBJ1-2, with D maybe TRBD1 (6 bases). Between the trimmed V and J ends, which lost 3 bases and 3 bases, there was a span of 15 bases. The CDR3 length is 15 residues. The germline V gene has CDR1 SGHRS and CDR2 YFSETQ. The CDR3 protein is CASSWTAGGDYGYTF. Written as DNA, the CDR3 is TGCGCCAGCAGCTGGACCGCGGGGGGCGACTATGGCTACACCTTC.

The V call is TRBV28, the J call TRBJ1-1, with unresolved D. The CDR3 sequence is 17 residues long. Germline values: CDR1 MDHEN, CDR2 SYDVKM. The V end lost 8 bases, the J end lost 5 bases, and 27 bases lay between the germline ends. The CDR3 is CASLPPLGRPNGTEAFF. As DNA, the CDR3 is TGTGCCAGCTTGCCCCCCCTGGGCAGGCCCAATGGGACTGAAGCTTTCTTT.

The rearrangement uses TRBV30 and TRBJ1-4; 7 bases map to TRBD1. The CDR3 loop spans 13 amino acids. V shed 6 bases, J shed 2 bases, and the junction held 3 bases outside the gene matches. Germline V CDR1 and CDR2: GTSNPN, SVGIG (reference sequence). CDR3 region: CACGTATNEKLFF. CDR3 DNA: TGTGCCTGCGGGACAGCGACTAATGAAAAACTGTTTTTT.

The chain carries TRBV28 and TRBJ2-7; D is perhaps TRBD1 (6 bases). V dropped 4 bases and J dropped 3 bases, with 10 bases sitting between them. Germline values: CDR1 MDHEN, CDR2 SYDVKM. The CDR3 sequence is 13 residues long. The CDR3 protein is CASSSGQDYEQYF. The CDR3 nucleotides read TGTGCCAGCAGTTCGGGACAAGACTACGAGCAGTACTTC.

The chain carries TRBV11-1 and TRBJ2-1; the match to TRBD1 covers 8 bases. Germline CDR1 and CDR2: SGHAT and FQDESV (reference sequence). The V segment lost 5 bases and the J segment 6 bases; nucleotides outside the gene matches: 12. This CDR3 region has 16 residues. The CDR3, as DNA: TGTGCCAGCAGCCAAGGATCCGGGACAGGTCTCAATGAGCAGTTCTTC. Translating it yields CASSQGSGTGLNEQFF.

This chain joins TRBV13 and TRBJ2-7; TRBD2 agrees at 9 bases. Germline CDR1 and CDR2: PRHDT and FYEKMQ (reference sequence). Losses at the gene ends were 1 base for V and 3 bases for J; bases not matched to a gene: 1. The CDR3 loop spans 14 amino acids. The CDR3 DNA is TGTGCCAGCAGCTTAGCTAGCGGGAACTACGAGCAGTACTTC. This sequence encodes CASSLASGNYEQYF.

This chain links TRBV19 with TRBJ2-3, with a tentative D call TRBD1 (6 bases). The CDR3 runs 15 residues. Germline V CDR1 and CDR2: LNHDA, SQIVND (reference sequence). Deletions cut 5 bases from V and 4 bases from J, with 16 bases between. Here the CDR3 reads CASSPEQGPADTQYF. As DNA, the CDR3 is TGTGCCAGTAGTCCCGAACAGGGCCCCGCAGATACGCAGTATTTT.

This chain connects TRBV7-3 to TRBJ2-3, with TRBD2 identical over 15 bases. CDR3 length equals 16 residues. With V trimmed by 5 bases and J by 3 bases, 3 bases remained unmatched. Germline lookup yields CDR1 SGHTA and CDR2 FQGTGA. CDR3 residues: CASSTGLAGGTDTQYF. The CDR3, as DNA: TGTGCCAGCAGCACCGGACTAGCGGGAGGGACAGATACGCAGTATTTT.

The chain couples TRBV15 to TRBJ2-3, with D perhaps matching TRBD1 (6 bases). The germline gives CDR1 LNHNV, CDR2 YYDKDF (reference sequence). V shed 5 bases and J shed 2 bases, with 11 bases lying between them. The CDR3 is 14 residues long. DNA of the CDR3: TGTGCCACCAGCGGAGGACAGTTCACAGATACGCAGTATTTT. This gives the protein CATSGGQFTDTQYF.

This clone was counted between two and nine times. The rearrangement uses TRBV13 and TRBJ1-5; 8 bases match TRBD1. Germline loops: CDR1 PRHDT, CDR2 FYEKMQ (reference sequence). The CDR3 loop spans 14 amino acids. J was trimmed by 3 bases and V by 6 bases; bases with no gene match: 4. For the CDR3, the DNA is TGTGCCAGCAGTTTGGGACAGGCCAATCAGCCCCAGCATTTT. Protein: CASSLGQANQPQHF.

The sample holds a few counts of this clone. CDR3 sequence: CAWSPGQGLTGEQYF. The CDR3 DNA reads as TGTGCCTGGAGTCCCGGACAGGGGCTAACGGGGGAGCAGTACTTC. V and J are TRBV30 and TRBJ2-7, with TRBD1 identical over 9 bases. After removal of 2 bases from V and 7 bases from J, the junction contained 12 bases not matched to a gene. Germline assignment: CDR1 GTSNPN and CDR2 SVGIG (reference sequence). The CDR3 is made up of 15 amino acids.

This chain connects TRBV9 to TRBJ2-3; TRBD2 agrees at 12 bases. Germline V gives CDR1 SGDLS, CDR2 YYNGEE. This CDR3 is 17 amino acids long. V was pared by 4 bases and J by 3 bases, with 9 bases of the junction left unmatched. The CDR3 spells CASSLRLAGAGTDTQYF. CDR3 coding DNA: TGTGCCAGCAGCCTCCGACTAGCGGGAGCCGGGACAGATACGCAGTATTTT.